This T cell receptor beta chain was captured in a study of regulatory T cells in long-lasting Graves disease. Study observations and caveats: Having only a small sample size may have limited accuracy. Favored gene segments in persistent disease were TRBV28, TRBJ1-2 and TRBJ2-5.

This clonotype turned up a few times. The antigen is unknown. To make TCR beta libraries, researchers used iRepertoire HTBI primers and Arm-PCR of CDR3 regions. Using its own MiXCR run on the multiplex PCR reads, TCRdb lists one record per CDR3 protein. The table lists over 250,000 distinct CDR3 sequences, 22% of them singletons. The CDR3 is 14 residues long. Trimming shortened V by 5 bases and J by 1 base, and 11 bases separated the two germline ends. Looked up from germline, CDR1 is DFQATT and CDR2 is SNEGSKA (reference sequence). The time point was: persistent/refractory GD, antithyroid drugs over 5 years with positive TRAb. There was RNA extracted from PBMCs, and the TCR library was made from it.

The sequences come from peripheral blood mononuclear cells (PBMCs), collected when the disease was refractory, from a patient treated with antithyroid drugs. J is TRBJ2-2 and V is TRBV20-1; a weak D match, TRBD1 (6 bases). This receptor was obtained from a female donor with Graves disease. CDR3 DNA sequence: TGCAGTGCTGGGGCCAGGGGGAACACCGGGGAGCTGTTTTTT. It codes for CSAGARGNTGELFF.